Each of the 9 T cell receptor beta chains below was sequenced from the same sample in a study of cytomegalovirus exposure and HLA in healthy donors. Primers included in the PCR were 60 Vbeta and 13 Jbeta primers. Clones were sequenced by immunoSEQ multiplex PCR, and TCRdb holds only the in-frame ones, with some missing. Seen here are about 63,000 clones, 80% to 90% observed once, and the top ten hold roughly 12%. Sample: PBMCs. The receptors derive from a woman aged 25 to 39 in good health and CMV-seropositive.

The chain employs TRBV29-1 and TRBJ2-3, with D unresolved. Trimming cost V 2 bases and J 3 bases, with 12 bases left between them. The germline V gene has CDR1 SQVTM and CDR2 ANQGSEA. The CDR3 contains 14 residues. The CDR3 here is CSVESWSETDTQYF. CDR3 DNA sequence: TGCAGCGTTGAAAGTTGGTCTGAGACAGATACGCAGTATTTT.

The CDR3 nucleotides read TGTGCCAGCAGCCATCGAGGACAGGGGGAGACCCAGTACTTC. Translating gives CASSHRGQGETQYF. The chain employs TRBV4-2 and TRBJ2-5; 9 nucleotides agree with TRBD1. The germline CDR1 and CDR2 sequences are LGHNA and YNFKEQ. With 3 bases clipped from V and 5 bases from J, the junction kept 4 bases outside the gene matches. There are 14 residues in the CDR3.

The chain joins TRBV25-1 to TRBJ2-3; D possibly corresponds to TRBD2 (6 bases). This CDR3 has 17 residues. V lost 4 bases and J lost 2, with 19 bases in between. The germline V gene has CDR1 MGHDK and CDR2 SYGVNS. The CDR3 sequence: CASSGSSPLALTDTQYF. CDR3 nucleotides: TGTGCCAGCAGTGGTAGCTCCCCACTAGCCCTCACAGATACGCAGTATTTT.

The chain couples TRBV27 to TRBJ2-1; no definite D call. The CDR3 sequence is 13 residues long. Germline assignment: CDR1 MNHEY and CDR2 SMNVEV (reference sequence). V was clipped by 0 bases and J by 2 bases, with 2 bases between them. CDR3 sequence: CASSLSTYNEQFF. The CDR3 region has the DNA TGTGCCAGCAGTTTATCCACCTACAATGAGCAGTTCTTC.

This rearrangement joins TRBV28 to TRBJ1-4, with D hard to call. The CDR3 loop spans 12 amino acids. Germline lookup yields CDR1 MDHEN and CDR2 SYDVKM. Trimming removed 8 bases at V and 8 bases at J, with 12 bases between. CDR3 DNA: TGTGCCAGCTCTCTGGGGAGGGAAAAACTGTTTTTT. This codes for CASSLGREKLFF.

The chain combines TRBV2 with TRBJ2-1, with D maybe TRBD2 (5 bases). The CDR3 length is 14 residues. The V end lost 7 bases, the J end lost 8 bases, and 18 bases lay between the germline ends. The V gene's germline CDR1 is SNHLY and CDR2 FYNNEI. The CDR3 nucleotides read TGTGCCAGCACCCCAACTGGACTTGGGGATGAGCAGTTCTTC. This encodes CASTPTGLGDEQFF.

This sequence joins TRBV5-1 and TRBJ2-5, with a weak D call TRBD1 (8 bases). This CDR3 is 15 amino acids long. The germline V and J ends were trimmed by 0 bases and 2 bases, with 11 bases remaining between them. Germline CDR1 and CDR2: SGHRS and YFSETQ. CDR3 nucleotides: TGCGCCAGCAGCTTGGACAGGGGGGGGCAAGAGACCCAGTACTTC. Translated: CASSLDRGGQETQYF.

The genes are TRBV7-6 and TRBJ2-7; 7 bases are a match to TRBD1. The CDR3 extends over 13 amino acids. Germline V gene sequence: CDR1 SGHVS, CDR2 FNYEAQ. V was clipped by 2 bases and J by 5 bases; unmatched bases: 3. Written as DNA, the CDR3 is TGTGCCAGCAGCTTAAGGGACAGAGACGAGCAGTACTTC. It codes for CASSLRDRDEQYF.

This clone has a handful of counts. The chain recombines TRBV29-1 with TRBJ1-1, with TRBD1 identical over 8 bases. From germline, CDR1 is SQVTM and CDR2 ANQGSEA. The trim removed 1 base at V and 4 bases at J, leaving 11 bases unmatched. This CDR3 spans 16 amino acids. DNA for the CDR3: TGCAGCGTTGAAGGGCAGGGGGCCCGTTTTCGCACTGAAGCTTTCTTT. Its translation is CSVEGQGARFRTEAFF.